The sequence of this TCR beta chain was determined in a study of T cell responses to AZD1222 COVID-19 vaccine. This CDR3 region has 16 residues. Germline trimming cut 3 bases from V and 4 bases from J; bases unmatched to any gene: 9. The germline gives CDR1 LGHDT, CDR2 YNNKEL (reference sequence). Broader study findings: Clonal diversity was possibly underestimated, and the donors were mostly white British, with more females. No day 14 peak samples; only post-peak repertoires were characterized.

The assay was immunoSEQ multiplex PCR, and TCRdb's table has in-frame clones only and misses some. The table shows about 150,000 clones, with around 90% occurring only once. With regard to this clone: The antigen remains undetermined.

J is TRBJ2-7 and V is TRBV3-1 (or the pseudogene TRBV3-2), with 10 bases that match TRBD1. The origin of this receptor is an adult who received the MenACWY meningococcal vaccine as a control. The specimen was peripheral blood, collected 28 days after the second dose of the MenACWY control vaccine. Written as DNA, the CDR3 is TGTGCCAGCAGCCAGGATCCGGGACAGGGGAAATACGAGCAGTACTTC. Encoded protein: CASSQDPGQGKYEQYF.